This T cell receptor beta chain was recorded in a study of identical twins. CDR3 size: 19 residues. With V trimmed by 3 bases and J by 4 bases, 17 bases remained unmatched. The germline V gene has CDR1 SGHAT and CDR2 FQNNGV. One entry per CDR3 protein results from TCRdb running MiXCR on the 5' RACE reads. The profile shows some 730,000 distinct CDR3 sequences, roughly 20% of them singletons. A further study also used this sample, focusing on T cells expressing NK-cell markers. This second study notes: In several donors, dominant clonotypes made up 28.3-60.1% of CD3+CD56-NKG2C+ cells.

The sample comprised PBMCs. This TCR came from a woman aged 18-30 years in good health. The chain joins TRBV11-2 to TRBJ2-7, with 11 positions matching TRBD2. CDR3 protein: CASSFQVSGRARTRYEQYF. CDR3 nucleotides: TGTGCCAGCAGCTTCCAAGTTAGCGGGAGGGCAAGAACTAGGTACGAGCAGTACTTC.